These 20 T cell receptor beta chains share one sample of origin, sequenced in a study of metastatic and nonmetastatic thyroid tumors. TCRdb called clones again from the PCR reads with MiXCR. The sample lists roughly 90,000 clones; about 15% were seen once. The entire patient cohort was treatment-naive prior to thyroid surgery. Sequencing used blood. These receptors all come from a female donor with papillary thyroid cancer or a benign thyroid nodule (not recorded which). Some clones in this sample may be carry-over from other donors' samples.

There are many counts of this clone. The same CDR3 can be traced to other DNA sequences in this sample. CDR3 sequence reads: CASSYSQTENTEAFF. The CDR3 nucleotides are TGTGCCAGCAGTTACTCGCAGACGGAGAACACTGAAGCTTTCTTT. V gene TRBV6-2 or TRBV6-3 combines with J gene TRBJ1-1, with D hard to call. Germline lookup yields CDR1 MNHEY and CDR2 SVGEGT. The CDR3 is 15 residues long. Trimming took off 0 bases at V and 1 base at J, with 9 bases between the two ends.

V gene TRBV11-2 combines with J gene TRBJ2-1; D call uncertain. Trimming removed 7 bases from V and 7 bases from J, with 20 bases in between. The CDR3 is 15 amino acids. CDR1 is SGHAT and CDR2 is FQNNGV in the germline V gene. This CDR3 reads CASNKPARTLNEQFF. The CDR3 coding sequence is TGTGCCAGCAACAAACCGGCACGGACGTTGAATGAGCAGTTCTTC.

This clone came up many times. The chain uses TRBV12-3 or TRBV12-4 and TRBJ2-7; 8 positions match TRBD1. The ends lost 6 bases at V and 6 bases at J; junction bases unmatched: 13. The CDR3 has 15 amino acids. CDR3: CASSGWTGKGSEQYF. The CDR3 DNA reads TGTGCCAGCAGCGGGTGGACAGGGAAAGGAAGCGAGCAGTACTTC.

This clone has more than one count but fewer than ten. The V call is TRBV19, the J call TRBJ2-5; 8 nucleotides line up with TRBD1. Germline lookup yields CDR1 LNHDA and CDR2 SQIVND (reference sequence). The CDR3 has 15 residues. Trimming cost V 5 bases and J 5 bases; bases outside gene matches: 10. The CDR3 sequence: CASSLGTGRMETQYF. CDR3 nucleotides: TGTGCCAGTAGTTTAGGGACAGGTAGGATGGAGACCCAGTACTTC.

The table lists this clone with many counts. The rearrangement joins TRBV7-9 to TRBJ2-7, with 7 positions matching TRBD2. The CDR3 extends over 14 amino acids. CDR1 SEHNR and CDR2 FQNEAQ come from the germline V gene (reference sequence). Trimming at V came to 1 base and at J to 5 bases, leaving 5 bases not matched to a gene. This chain's CDR3 is CASSLEGGSHEQYF. The CDR3 DNA follows: TGTGCCAGCAGCTTAGAGGGAGGGTCCCACGAGCAGTACTTC.

This clone was picked up many times. This chain connects TRBV20-1 to TRBJ1-2; D is uncertain. The CDR3 contains 11 residues. Per germline, CDR1 DFQATT and CDR2 SNEGSKA (reference sequence). V lost 6 bases, J lost 8 bases, and 13 bases lay in between. The CDR3 nucleotides read TGCAGTGCCAGAAACTCGAAGGGCTACACCTTC. It codes for CSARNSKGYTF.

This clone appeared a few times. Mismatch with germline at one junction end may stem from a read error. The rearrangement links TRBV6-6 to TRBJ1-5; D gene unclear. Germline V gene lookup returns CDR1 MNHNY and CDR2 SVGAGI (reference sequence). CDR3 length: 17 residues. Here the CDR3 DNA reads TGTGCCAGCAGAAACCTTCACGTCTCGACTGGCAATCAGCCACAGCATTTT. Its protein is CASRNLHVSTGNQPQHF.

This clone was recorded a few times. This chain links TRBV5-5 with TRBJ1-4, with 9 positions matching TRBD1. Germline-derived CDR1 and CDR2 are SGHKS and YYEKEE (reference sequence). There are 16 residues in the CDR3. The junction had 7 bases not matched to a gene; V was cut back by 2 bases and J by 5 bases. CDR3 nucleotide sequence: TGTGCCAGCAGCTTCTGGACAGGGGCTGGGAATGAAAAACTGTTTTTT. Protein: CASSFWTGAGNEKLFF.

This clone was found a few times. This could be a read error, since a much larger clone is one nucleotide away. The chain couples TRBV7-6 to TRBJ2-7; 9 nucleotides align to TRBD1. Trimming removed 5 bases from V and 1 base from J; junction bases left unmatched: 3. This CDR3 region has 14 residues. Looked up from germline, CDR1 is SGHVS and CDR2 is FNYEAQ. CDR3: CASSVDRGSYEQYF. CDR3 DNA: TGTGCCAGCAGCGTGGACAGGGGATCCTACGAGCAGTACTTC.

This clone was counted ten times or more. The V call is TRBV10-2, the J call TRBJ2-2; 9 nucleotides agree with TRBD2. This CDR3 has 17 residues. CDR1 WSHSY and CDR2 SAAADI come from the germline V gene. V lost 2 bases to trimming and J lost 2 bases; unmatched junction nucleotides: 6. CDR3 region: CASSENIAGANTGELFF. In DNA, the CDR3 is TGCGCCAGCAGTGAGAATATAGCGGGGGCCAACACCGGGGAGCTGTTTTTT.

This clone was observed many times. The rearrangement joins TRBV6-5 to TRBJ2-1; D gene uncertain. Trimming left V 2 bases short and J 6 bases short, with 14 bases between. Germline assignment: CDR1 MNHEY and CDR2 SVGAGI. The CDR3 consists of 15 residues. As DNA, the CDR3 is TGTGCCAGCAGTTACACGAAATATTTCGGCAATGAGCAGTTCTTC. It codes for CASSYTKYFGNEQFF.

The V call is TRBV6-1, the J call TRBJ2-3; D possibly corresponds to TRBD1 (6 bases). V dropped 10 bases and J dropped 2 bases, with 19 bases sitting between them. This CDR3 has 15 residues. Germline V gene lookup returns CDR1 MNHNS and CDR2 SASEGT. The CDR3 here is CAIIQQGPHTDTQYF. The CDR3 bases are TGTGCCATCATCCAACAGGGCCCCCACACAGATACGCAGTATTTT.

This clone was seen many times. V usage is TRBV7-2 and J usage is TRBJ2-4; D not resolved. The germline CDR1 and CDR2 sequences are SGHTA and FQGNSA. This CDR3 spans 12 amino acids. The V and J ends lost 5 bases and 5 bases respectively, with 7 bases between them. The CDR3 sequence: CASSTGQNIQYF. CDR3 in DNA: TGTGCCAGCAGCACCGGGCAAAACATTCAGTACTTC.

This clone was seen ten or more times. The V gene is TRBV6-1, the J gene TRBJ2-7; D possibly uses TRBD1 or TRBD2 (5 bases each). The length of the CDR3 is 14 residues. Trimming left V 5 bases short and J 3 bases short, with 14 bases between. Germline V gives CDR1 MNHNS, CDR2 SASEGT. This chain's CDR3 is CASSSTGTGYEQYF. CDR3 in DNA: TGTGCCAGCAGTTCCACCGGGACGGGCTACGAGCAGTACTTC.

This clone was counted many times. The chain links TRBV28 to TRBJ1-1; D is possibly TRBD1 (6 bases). There are 15 residues in the CDR3. Deletions cut 4 bases from V and 4 bases from J, with 16 bases between. Germline V gene lookup returns CDR1 MDHEN and CDR2 SYDVKM. The CDR3 DNA is TGTGCCAGCAGTTCGTCACTCCCCAGGGGCACTGAAGCTTTCTTT. As protein: CASSSSLPRGTEAFF.

On this clone itself: This may arise from a read error, as a much more abundant clone is one base away. The rearrangement joins TRBV5-6 to TRBJ2-7, with no clear D. CDR1 is SGHDT, CDR2 YYEEEE, per germline. V lost 4 bases and J lost 6, with 17 bases in between. The CDR3 totals 14 residues. As DNA, the CDR3 is TGTGCCAGCAGCCTTATTACAGCGAACGGCGAGCAGTACTTC. Its translation: CASSLITANGEQYF.

This clone was counted at least ten times. V is TRBV5-1 and J is TRBJ2-2, with a tentative D call TRBD2 (6 bases). Trimming removed 4 bases from V and 3 bases from J, with 10 bases in between. The CDR3 has 14 amino acids. CDR1 SGHRS and CDR2 YFSETQ come from the germline V gene. The CDR3 sequence is CASSPGLYTGELFF. Here the CDR3 DNA reads TGCGCCAGCAGCCCGGGACTTTACACCGGGGAGCTGTTTTTT.

This clone was observed a handful of times. The chain joins TRBV6-2 or TRBV6-3 to TRBJ2-1; D unclear. Germline V gene sequence: CDR1 MNHEY, CDR2 SVGEGT. The CDR3 sequence is 16 residues long. V was shortened by 5 bases and J by 2 bases, with 16 bases between the two germline ends. CDR3 sequence: CASSPFSCGAYNEQFF. The CDR3 DNA follows: TGTGCCAGCAGTCCCTTTAGCTGTGGGGCCTACAATGAGCAGTTCTTC.

In its sample, this clone was seen a few times. The CDR3 reads CASSLGFGGPSYNEQFF. The CDR3 DNA reads as TGCGCCAGCAGCTTGGGTTTTGGGGGGCCTTCCTACAATGAGCAGTTCTTC. The rearrangement uses TRBV5-1 and TRBJ2-1, with D tentatively TRBD1 or TRBD2 (6 bases each). This CDR3 spans 17 amino acids. V lost 0 bases, J lost 1 base, and 14 bases lay in between. CDR1 SGHRS and CDR2 YFSETQ come from the germline V gene.

This clone was counted only a few times. This chain links TRBV11-2 with TRBJ2-3, with D uncertain. V was cut by 2 bases and J by 4 bases, with 7 bases left in between. This CDR3 has 13 residues. Germline lookup yields CDR1 SGHAT and CDR2 FQNNGV. The CDR3 DNA reads TGTGCCAGCAGCTTATCCGGTCCAGATACGCAGTATTTT. This encodes CASSLSGPDTQYF.